This T cell receptor beta chain was observed in a study of blood T cell repertoires in COVID-19. Study-wide context: COVID-19 samples collected from the United States, Italy and Spain covered acute and convalescent phases.

In the authors' workflow: Amplification from reference gene primers served as the basis for estimated nucleated cell counts. The table came from immunoSEQ multiplex PCR; TCRdb's copy has only in-frame clones and leaves some out. The V and J calls and clone size come from that table; D and trimming were worked out from the DNA. This sample yields about 150,000 clones, of which 84% are seen a single time; around 9% belongs to the top ten. The CDR3 contains 15 residues. The germline V gene has CDR1 KGHDR and CDR2 SFDVKD. The germline V and J ends were trimmed by 4 bases and 3 bases, with 14 bases remaining between them. The Seattle patients, enrolled during active infection, were followed longitudinally.

The sequence came from a young man with COVID-19, enrolled during active disease. The rearrangement joins TRBV24-1 to TRBJ2-5; tentatively, D is TRBD1 (5 bases). Specimen: peripheral blood. CDR3: CATSDTQGRKETQYF. CDR3 DNA sequence: TGTGCCACCAGTGACACTCAGGGTCGCAAAGAGACCCAGTACTTC.